The 24 T cell receptor beta chains given below trace back to one sample, sequenced in a study of CD8+ T cells in alopecia areata. Reverse transcribed after extraction, RNA yielded cDNA as the sequencing template. The table came from immunoSEQ multiplex PCR; TCRdb's copy has only in-frame clones and leaves some out. Here the sample spans 150,000 or so clones, 45% to 60% being singletons. The source material was CD4+ T cells sorted from blood. The receptors were gathered from a human donor in good health.

The J gene is TRBJ2-1, the V gene TRBV5-6; TRBD2 matches at 10 bases. The CDR3 spans 16 residues. Germline CDR1 is SGHDT and CDR2 is YYEEEE. Trimming at V came to 0 bases and at J to 4 bases, leaving 4 bases not matched to a gene. The CDR3 nucleotides are TGTGCCAGCAGCTTGGGGTCTAGCGGGAGTTACAATGAGCAGTTCTTC. This codes for CASSLGSSGSYNEQFF. The full variable domain, in which reference TRBV5-6 and TRBJ2-1 provide the parts outside the CDR3, is DAGVTQSPTHLIKTRGQQVTLRCSPKSGHDTVSWYQQALGQGPQFIFQYYEEEERQRGNFPDRFSGHQFPNYSSELNVNALLLGDSALYLCASSLGSSGSYNEQFFGPGTRLTVL.

A few counts support this clone. The chain couples TRBV29-1 to TRBJ2-7; 9 bases agree with TRBD1. V shed 5 bases and J 5 bases; nucleotides not matched to a gene: 1. CDR3 length: 11 amino acids. The germline V gene has CDR1 SQVTM and CDR2 ANQGSEA. DNA for the CDR3: TGCAGCGTTACAGGGGGCGACGAGCAGTACTTC. Residues: CSVTGGDEQYF.

V and J are TRBV7-2 and TRBJ2-2, with TRBD2 matching over 8 bases. J gave up 5 bases and V 3 bases, and 8 bases lay outside the gene matches. The CDR3 totals 16 residues. Looked up from germline, CDR1 is SGHTA and CDR2 is FQGNSA. Here the CDR3 reads CASSFLSGIVTGELFF. The CDR3, as DNA: TGTGCCAGCAGCTTCCTTAGCGGGATAGTAACCGGGGAGCTGTTTTTT.

The chain employs TRBV6-5 and TRBJ2-1, with 9 nucleotides matching TRBD1. The CDR3 length is 16 residues. Germline V gene sequence: CDR1 MNHEY, CDR2 SVGAGI. V was clipped by 6 bases and J by 6 bases; unmatched bases: 12. CDR3 DNA: TGTGCCAGCAGCTACGGGGTCGGGACAGGGCTCAATGAGCAGTTCTTC. Residues: CASSYGVGTGLNEQFF.

A single count supports this clone. The chain employs TRBV15 and TRBJ1-1; D remains unclear. V was shortened by 5 bases and J by 3 bases, with 13 bases between the two germline ends. Germline CDR1 reads LNHNV; CDR2 reads YYDKDF (reference sequence). This CDR3 is 14 amino acids long. The CDR3 region has the DNA TGTGCCACCAGCCCCCAGTCCAGCTACACTGAAGCTTTCTTT. It is translated as CATSPQSSYTEAFF.

In its sample, this clone was seen a few times. The genes are TRBV2 and TRBJ2-5; the D is unclear. V shed 6 bases and J shed 5 bases, with 10 bases lying between them. The CDR3 loop spans 12 amino acids. Germline assignment: CDR1 SNHLY and CDR2 FYNNEI. DNA for the CDR3: TGTGCCAGCAGGCCGGACGTGGAGACCCAGTACTTC. It encodes CASRPDVETQYF.

J is TRBJ1-1 and V is TRBV5-4, with a weak D call TRBD1 (6 bases). The CDR3 has 14 residues. V gave up 2 bases and J gave up 1 base, with 9 bases separating them. CDR1 SGHNT and CDR2 YYREEE come from the germline V gene (reference sequence). The CDR3 DNA reads as TGTGCCAGCAGCTTCCCGGACAGGAACACTGAAGCTTTCTTT. Protein product: CASSFPDRNTEAFF.

The V gene is TRBV28, the J gene TRBJ1-1; D gene uncertain. The CDR3 length is 15 residues. Trimming left V 8 bases short and J 3 bases short, with 19 bases between. Germline V gene lookup returns CDR1 MDHEN and CDR2 SYDVKM. CDR3 coding DNA: TGTGCCAGCGTACCTCGTCCCGCGAGCCACACTGAAGCTTTCTTT. Translating it yields CASVPRPASHTEAFF.

The chain couples TRBV15 to TRBJ2-1, with a weak D call TRBD2 (5 bases). This CDR3 spans 14 amino acids. V was pared by 1 base and J by 6 bases, with 10 bases between. CDR1 and CDR2 (germline): LNHNV, YYDKDF (reference sequence). The CDR3: CATSRGGPVNEQFF. The CDR3 DNA reads as TGTGCCACCAGCAGAGGAGGGCCCGTCAATGAGCAGTTCTTC.

This clone was counted a few times. This chain joins TRBV9 and TRBJ2-3; D may be TRBD2 (6 bases). Trimming removed 1 base at V and 5 bases at J, with 11 bases between. The CDR3 loop spans 14 amino acids. Germline V CDR1 and CDR2: SGDLS, YYNGEE. Here the CDR3 reads CASSVSGQRDTQYF. The CDR3 DNA follows: TGTGCCAGCAGCGTAAGCGGGCAGAGAGATACGCAGTATTTT.

The chain recombines TRBV6-5 with TRBJ2-3; 9 bases are a match to TRBD2. CDR1 is MNHEY and CDR2 is SVGAGI in the germline V gene. The CDR3 is 15 residues long. The V and J ends lost 5 bases and 6 bases, in that order; junction bases with no gene match: 9. This CDR3 reads CASSLSGSPGDTQYF. In nucleotides, the CDR3 is TGTGCCAGCAGTCTTAGCGGGAGCCCCGGGGATACGCAGTATTTT.

This chain connects TRBV5-1 to TRBJ2-5, with TRBD2 matching over 11 bases. Per germline, CDR1 SGHRS and CDR2 YFSETQ. V dropped 5 bases and J dropped 1; count of bases not matched to a gene: 7. This CDR3 region has 16 residues. The CDR3: CASRPGTSGPQETQYF. The CDR3 nucleotides read TGCGCCAGCAGGCCCGGGACTAGCGGACCCCAAGAGACCCAGTACTTC.

This clone was observed a single time. V gene TRBV30 combines with J gene TRBJ1-5; D not resolved. Germline V gene sequence: CDR1 GTSNPN, CDR2 SVGIG (reference sequence). This CDR3 has 16 residues. Deletions cut 1 base from V and 2 bases from J, with 15 bases between. The CDR3 sequence is CAWSDKSGFRNQPQHF. The CDR3 DNA reads TGTGCCTGGAGTGATAAATCAGGATTCCGCAATCAGCCCCAGCATTTT.

This chain joins TRBV18 and TRBJ2-6; 8 nucleotides line up with TRBD2. The junction had 7 bases not matched to a gene; V was cut back by 6 bases and J by 0 bases. This CDR3 has 17 amino acids. Germline V CDR1 and CDR2: KGHSH, LQKENI. The DNA of the CDR3 is TGTGCCAGCTCTCTAGCGGGTCTTCTCTCTGGGGCCAACGTCCTGACTTTC. The encoded protein is CASSLAGLLSGANVLTF.

The chain links TRBV6-5 to TRBJ2-7, with 10 bases aligning to TRBD2. Germline V gives CDR1 MNHEY, CDR2 SVGAGI. The CDR3 covers 15 residues. V trimming: 4 bases; J trimming: 7 bases; junction bases outside the gene matches: 10. The CDR3 DNA reads as TGTGCCAGCAGTTTAGCGGGAGGAGGGGGCGGGGAGCAGTACTTC. This sequence encodes CASSLAGGGGGEQYF.

V is TRBV29-1 and J is TRBJ1-2, with D possibly being TRBD1 (5 bases). Trimming took 8 bases from V and 7 from J, leaving 17 bases between them. Germline values: CDR1 SQVTM, CDR2 ANQGSEA. CDR3 length equals 12 residues. CDR3 sequence reads: CSTKGIEPGYTF. The CDR3 bases are TGCAGCACTAAGGGGATCGAGCCTGGCTACACCTTC.

This clone has a handful of counts. The chain carries TRBV7-2 and TRBJ2-1; 8 bases agree with TRBD2. Germline V gene data show CDR1 as SGHTA and CDR2 as FQGNSA. With 3 bases clipped from V and 9 bases from J, the junction kept 4 bases outside the gene matches. The CDR3 spans 13 residues. The CDR3 DNA sequence: TGTGCCAGCAGCTTCGCACTAGCGGCTGAGCAGTTCTTC. Its protein product is CASSFALAAEQFF.

There are a few counts of this clone. The V and J genes are TRBV14 and TRBJ1-4, with D hard to call. The V gene lost 3 bases and the J gene lost 10 bases, with 9 bases spanning the gap. Germline V lookup: CDR1 SGHDN, CDR2 FVKESK. This CDR3 spans 12 amino acids. CDR3 coding DNA: TGTGCCAGCAGCCATGAGCGGGGAAAACTGTTTTTT. Amino acid sequence: CASSHERGKLFF. The full variable domain, with the rest looked up from reference TRBV14 and TRBJ1-4, is EAGVTQFPSHSVIEKGQTVTLRCDPISGHDNLYWYRRVMGKEIKFLLHFVKESKQDESGMPNNRFLAERTGGTYSTLKVQPAELEDSGVYFCASSHERGKLFFGSGTQLSVL.

This clone showed up just a few times. V gene TRBV5-1 combines with J gene TRBJ1-5, with D maybe TRBD1 (5 bases). Germline V gene data show CDR1 as SGHRS and CDR2 as YFSETQ. The V end lost 4 bases, the J end lost 6 bases, and 14 bases lay between the germline ends. This CDR3 contains 14 residues. This CDR3 reads CASSNRDDGQPQHF. DNA for the CDR3: TGCGCCAGCAGCAACCGGGACGATGGTCAGCCCCAGCATTTT.

The rearrangement links TRBV7-9 to TRBJ2-1, with D uncertain. Trimming removed 6 bases from V and 4 bases from J, with 7 bases in between. In germline, CDR1 is SEHNR, CDR2 FQNEAQ (reference sequence). The CDR3 is made up of 12 amino acids. The CDR3 here is CASRMGYNEQFF. The CDR3 DNA sequence: TGTGCCAGCAGAATGGGTTACAATGAGCAGTTCTTC.

This sequence joins TRBV28 and TRBJ2-3, with D unclear. Germline-derived CDR1 and CDR2 are MDHEN and SYDVKM. Deletions cut 10 bases from V and 2 bases from J, with 16 bases between. This CDR3 has 14 amino acids. The CDR3 protein is CATSSAVFTDTQYF. In nucleotides, the CDR3 is TGTGCCACTTCATCTGCGGTTTTCACAGATACGCAGTATTTT.

This clone turned up a few times. V is TRBV29-1 and J is TRBJ2-2; 9 bases map to TRBD2. This CDR3 spans 14 amino acids. V was clipped by 6 bases and J by 2 bases; unmatched bases: 4. Germline V gene lookup returns CDR1 SQVTM and CDR2 ANQGSEA. The CDR3 nucleotides are TGCAGCGTGAATAGCGGGGGAAACACCGGGGAGCTGTTTTTT. Translating gives CSVNSGGNTGELFF.

V is TRBV29-1 and J is TRBJ2-1; 9 bases match TRBD1. This CDR3 is 14 amino acids long. V trimming: 7 bases; J trimming: 3 bases; junction bases outside the gene matches: 7. The germline V gene has CDR1 SQVTM and CDR2 ANQGSEA. CDR3 nucleotides: TGCAGCGCCTCTACAGGGGGCGGCTACAATGAGCAGTTCTTC. It codes for CSASTGGGYNEQFF.

This clone was seen only once. The chain employs TRBV25-1 and TRBJ2-7; TRBD1 might be the D (5 bases). In germline, CDR1 is MGHDK, CDR2 SYGVNS. The length of the CDR3 is 13 residues. Deletions cut 6 bases from V and 0 bases from J, with 9 bases between. In nucleotides, the CDR3 is TGTGCCAGCAGATCCGACAGCTCCTACGAGCAGTACTTC. This sequence encodes CASRSDSSYEQYF.